This is a list of T cell receptor beta chains from one sample in a study of cytomegalovirus exposure and HLA in healthy donors. Only in-frame clones appear in the TCRdb table, and some are missing; sequencing was by immunoSEQ multiplex PCR. This sample has about 110,000 clones, with over 60% found just once. The sample was PBMCs. These receptors all stem from a female donor in good health and CMV-seropositive. Both conserved end residues are part of each CDR3. The order of the fields is J gene, clone size, D gene, V gene, CDR3 protein, CDR3 DNA. A D gene is named only where the DNA matches it firmly. Size values are once, few and many counts, or a class for expanded clones, and some rows have none.

TRBJ2-4 | - | - | TRBV18 | CASSPQGAAKNIQYF | TGTGCCAGCTCACCCCAAGGGGCAGCCAAAAACATTCAGTACTTC
TRBJ2-1 | few | TRBD2 | TRBV28 | CASSSSASGRSSEQFF | TGTGCCAGCAGTTCATCAGCTAGCGGGAGAAGCAGTGAGCAGTTCTTC
TRBJ1-4 | - | - | TRBV2 | CASRRGGPRRINEKLFF | TGTGCCAGCAGGCGAGGGGGTCCCCGGCGCATTAATGAAAAACTGTTTTTT
TRBJ2-6 | - | - | TRBV7-3 | CASSPRSGSGANVLTF | TGTGCCAGCAGCCCCCGTTCAGGTTCTGGGGCCAACGTCCTGACTTTC
TRBJ2-3 | - | - | TRBV11-2 | CASSLEVSGSTDTQYF | TGTGCCAGCAGCTTAGAAGTTAGCGGTAGCACAGATACGCAGTATTTT
TRBJ1-1 | - | - | TRBV11-2 | CASSLSTGEAFF | TGTGCCAGCAGCCTTTCGACAGGTGAAGCTTTCTTT
TRBJ1-2 | - | - | TRBV5-1 | CASSLGAGKRNYGYTF | TGCGCCAGCAGCTTGGGGGCAGGGAAGCGAAACTATGGCTACACCTTC
TRBJ2-1 | - | TRBD2 | TRBV7-9 | CASRRSGGGNEQFF | TGTGCCAGCCGTCGGAGCGGGGGGGGCAATGAGCAGTTCTTC
TRBJ1-2 | - | - | TRBV25-1 | CASSARDKKTF | TGTGCCAGCAGTGCCCGGGACAAAAAAACCTTC
TRBJ1-1 | once | - | TRBV19 | CASTDGQRNTEAFF | TGTGCCAGTACTGACGGACAGAGAAACACTGAAGCTTTCTTT